The 25 T cell receptor beta chains in this list originate from one sample, sequenced in a study of blood T cell repertoires in COVID-19. Assay: immunoSEQ multiplex PCR; the TCRdb copy retains only in-frame clones and omits some. Seen here are about 120,000 clones, around 89% observed once, and the top ten hold approximately 19%. The sequenced sample consisted of peripheral blood. The receptors originated from a human donor with acute or convalescent COVID-19. The donor label of this sample is uncertain.

The rearrangement uses TRBV7-8 and TRBJ2-7; TRBD1 might be the D (6 bases). Trimming cost V 5 bases and J 2 bases, with 22 bases left between them. The CDR3 length is 17 residues. Per germline, CDR1 SGHVS and CDR2 FQNEAQ. The CDR3 loop is CASSTGMGQEKTYEQYF. CDR3 DNA sequence: TGTGCCAGCAGCACAGGGATGGGGCAGGAGAAGACCTACGAGCAGTACTTC.

The chain employs TRBV4-1 and TRBJ1-6; 7 bases match TRBD1. This CDR3 has 14 amino acids. Germline CDR1 is MGHRA and CDR2 is YSYEKL. The trim removed 3 bases at V and 8 bases at J, leaving 4 bases unmatched. This chain's CDR3 is CASSHGTAHSPLHF. CDR3 coding DNA: TGCGCCAGCAGCCACGGGACAGCCCATTCACCCCTCCACTTT.

The V and J genes are TRBV28 and TRBJ1-5, with D hard to call. The V gene lost 3 bases and the J gene lost 7 bases, with 7 bases spanning the gap. Germline V gene lookup returns CDR1 MDHEN and CDR2 SYDVKM. CDR3 size: 12 residues. In DNA, the CDR3 is TGTGCCAGCAGTTTTGAGGGCCAGCCCCAGCATTTT. This gives the protein CASSFEGQPQHF.

This rearrangement joins TRBV2 to TRBJ2-5, with D possibly matching TRBD2 (6 bases). Trimming removed 2 bases from V and 5 bases from J, with 9 bases in between. Per the germline V gene, CDR1 is SNHLY and CDR2 is FYNNEI. The CDR3 spans 13 residues. For the CDR3, the DNA is TGTGCCAGCAGTGAATGGGGGGTCGAGACCCAGTACTTC. Translation gives CASSEWGVETQYF.

The chain carries TRBV28 and TRBJ1-4; D remains ambiguous. The CDR3 runs to 14 residues. Trimming removed 6 bases from V and 5 bases from J, with 13 bases in between. CDR1 and CDR2 from the germline V gene are MDHEN and SYDVKM. CDR3: CASSSGQENEKLFF. The CDR3 DNA sequence: TGTGCCAGCAGCTCCGGCCAGGAAAATGAAAAACTGTTTTTT.

This clone came up once. This sequence joins TRBV7-8 and TRBJ2-6; possibly TRBD2 for D (5 bases). Germline CDR1 reads SGHVS; CDR2 reads FQNEAQ. This CDR3 contains 14 residues. Trimming took 8 bases from V and 3 from J, leaving 11 bases between them. The CDR3 DNA reads as TGTGCCAGCCGGCCGGGAAGTGGGGCCAACGTCCTGACTTTC. Its protein product is CASRPGSGANVLTF.

The chain links TRBV24-1 to TRBJ2-1; 11 positions agree with TRBD2. Per germline, CDR1 KGHDR and CDR2 SFDVKD. The junction had 3 bases not matched to a gene; V was cut back by 3 bases and J by 3 bases. CDR3 length: 16 amino acids. The CDR3 spells CATSDLTSGNYNEQFF. The DNA for the CDR3 is TGTGCCACCAGTGATCTGACTAGCGGGAACTACAATGAGCAGTTCTTC.

This chain joins TRBV10-3 and TRBJ1-2; D is undetermined. V lost 3 bases and J 2 bases, leaving 10 bases between the germline ends. The germline V gene encodes CDR1 ENHRY and CDR2 SYGVKD. The CDR3 is 14 residues long. The CDR3 bases are TGTGCCATCAGTGATAAAACGGAGAACTATGGCTACACCTTC. It is translated as CAISDKTENYGYTF.

This clone was counted a single time. This rearrangement joins TRBV6-5 to TRBJ2-7, with 9 bases lining up with TRBD2. Germline V gene data show CDR1 as MNHEY and CDR2 as SVGAGI. CDR3 length equals 12 residues. V lost 9 bases to trimming and J lost 3 bases; unmatched junction nucleotides: 3. CDR3 amino acids: CASEREVYEQYF. CDR3 bases: TGTGCCAGTGAGCGGGAGGTCTACGAGCAGTACTTC.

The J gene is TRBJ1-4, the V gene TRBV28, with 10 bases aligning to TRBD1. The V gene end was trimmed by 3 bases and the J gene end by 8 bases; junction bases not matched to a gene: 9. The germline V gene encodes CDR1 MDHEN and CDR2 SYDVKM. The CDR3 runs 16 residues. CDR3 coding DNA: TGTGCCAGCAGTTTTATAGGTGCGGGACAGGGGGAAAAACTGTTTTTT. Residues: CASSFIGAGQGEKLFF.

This clone was seen a single time. The rearrangement uses TRBV6-5 and TRBJ1-2; D remains unclear. This CDR3 comprises 15 residues. Germline CDR1 MNHEY, CDR2 SVGAGI. V was pared by 6 bases and J by 4 bases, with 18 bases between. The CDR3 DNA reads TGTGCCAGCAGCCAAGAACGGGTAATAAGCTATGGCTACACCTTC. Protein product: CASSQERVISYGYTF.

With respect to this clone: This same CDR3 is encoded by further DNA sequences in the sample. The chain uses TRBV27 and TRBJ1-6, with D tentatively TRBD1 (5 bases). Per germline, CDR1 MNHEY and CDR2 SMNVEV (reference sequence). The CDR3 is made up of 13 amino acids. V was shortened by 8 bases and J by 6 bases, with 11 bases between the two germline ends. CDR3 in amino acids: CASGDRANSPLHF. The DNA of the CDR3 is TGTGCCAGCGGTGACAGAGCTAATTCACCCCTCCACTTT.

The sample holds one count of this clone. The V and J genes are TRBV6-2 or TRBV6-3 and TRBJ2-4, with TRBD2 as a possible D gene (5 bases). The CDR3 is 16 amino acids. In germline, CDR1 is MNHEY, CDR2 SVGEGT. Trimming took off 4 bases at V and 0 bases at J, with 13 bases between the two ends. The CDR3 sequence is CASSSGGLLAKNIQYF. In nucleotides, the CDR3 is TGTGCCAGCAGTTCCGGAGGACTTTTAGCCAAAAACATTCAGTACTTC.

The rearrangement joins TRBV5-1 to TRBJ2-3; D is unclear. Between the trimmed V and J ends, which lost 0 bases and 4 bases, there was a span of 9 bases. CDR1 is SGHRS, CDR2 YFSETQ, per germline. The CDR3 runs 14 residues. The CDR3 nucleotides read TGCGCCAGCAGCTTGGGTCCTCCCCCAGATACGCAGTATTTT. Amino acid sequence: CASSLGPPPDTQYF. Full variable domain (outside the CDR3, taken from reference TRBV5-1 and TRBJ2-3): KAGVTQTPRYLIKTRGQQVTLSCSPISGHRSVSWYQQTPGQGLQFLFEYFSETQRNKGNFPGRFSGRQFSNSRSEMNVSTLELGDSALYLCASSLGPPPDTQYFGPGTRLTVL.

The chain has TRBV28 and TRBJ1-1, with a tentative D call TRBD1 (6 bases). With 6 bases removed from V and 5 bases from J, the gap between germline ends came to 16 bases. The CDR3 totals 14 residues. Germline assignment: CDR1 MDHEN and CDR2 SYDVKM. The chain's CDR3 is CASRQTGFLTEAFF. The CDR3 DNA is TGTGCCAGCAGACAGACAGGTTTTTTGACTGAAGCTTTCTTT.

This clone was seen a single time. V is TRBV5-1 and J is TRBJ2-3, with D possibly being TRBD1 (6 bases). V lost 5 bases to trimming and J lost 3 bases, with 16 bases between them. Germline CDR1 is SGHRS and CDR2 is YFSETQ. The CDR3 sequence is 15 residues long. CDR3 loop: CASSQGRSETDTQYF. CDR3 nucleotides: TGCGCCAGCAGTCAGGGGCGTTCGGAGACAGATACGCAGTATTTT.

The V and J genes are TRBV11-2 and TRBJ1-4; D might be TRBD1 (5 bases). CDR1 is SGHAT and CDR2 is FQNNGV in the germline V gene. V gave up 5 bases and J gave up 6 bases, with 16 bases separating them. The CDR3 runs 15 residues. CDR3 protein: CASSAHGGLDEKLFF. The CDR3 bases are TGTGCCAGCAGCGCGCATGGGGGGTTAGATGAAAAACTGTTTTTT.

This sequence joins TRBV2 and TRBJ1-1; no reliable D call. Germline CDR1 reads SNHLY; CDR2 reads FYNNEI. V lost 4 bases, J lost 7 bases, and 13 bases lay in between. This CDR3 has 13 residues. The CDR3 DNA follows: TGTGCCAGCAGTGTGAAATCCGAGCTTGAAGCTTTCTTT. Translating gives CASSVKSELEAFF.

The chain employs TRBV7-9 and TRBJ1-3; TRBD1 is a possible D gene (5 bases). V dropped 5 bases and J dropped 0 bases, with 14 bases sitting between them. CDR1 is SEHNR and CDR2 is FQNEAQ in the germline V gene (reference sequence). The CDR3 sequence is 16 residues long. CDR3 sequence: CASSPGLQSSGNTIYF. DNA of the CDR3: TGTGCCAGCAGCCCGGGACTGCAGAGCTCTGGAAACACCATATATTTT.

The chain employs TRBV6-6 and TRBJ1-2, with TRBD1 matching 7 bases. From germline, CDR1 is MNHNY and CDR2 SVGAGI (reference sequence). The CDR3 covers 14 residues. J was trimmed by 2 bases and V by 6 bases; bases with no gene match: 6. CDR3: CASRPAGQNYGYTF. CDR3 coding DNA: TGTGCCAGCAGGCCCGCGGGACAGAACTATGGCTACACCTTC.

This clone showed up just once. The CDR3 DNA reads as TGTGCCAGCAGTTCAGGGGTCAAGCAGCATTTT. It translates to CASSSGVKQHF. The chain carries TRBV12-3 or TRBV12-4 and TRBJ1-5; D may be TRBD1 (6 bases). Trimming shortened V by 4 bases and J by 13 bases, and 11 bases separated the two germline ends. CDR3 size: 11 residues.

The chain joins TRBV15 to TRBJ2-3, with D hard to call. This CDR3 has 15 amino acids. The germline V and J ends were trimmed by 1 base and 1 base, with 9 bases remaining between them. CDR1 is LNHNV and CDR2 is YYDKDF in the germline V gene (reference sequence). The CDR3 bases are TGTGCCACCAGCAGAGTTCAAATAGGCACAGATACGCAGTATTTT. Amino acid sequence: CATSRVQIGTDTQYF.

The chain couples TRBV7-9 to TRBJ1-2; the D gene is possibly TRBD1 (6 bases). Trimming pared 1 base from V and 0 bases from J, leaving 21 bases between. The CDR3 is 19 residues long. CDR1 is SEHNR and CDR2 is FQNEAQ in the germline V gene (reference sequence). This CDR3 reads CASSLGSIVDSRANYGYTF. The CDR3 nucleotides read TGTGCCAGCAGCTTAGGATCGATAGTGGACAGCCGAGCTAACTATGGCTACACCTTC.

The chain links TRBV28 to TRBJ2-1, with a tentative D call TRBD1 (6 bases). Trimming left V 2 bases short and J 10 bases short, with 12 bases between. Looked up from germline, CDR1 is MDHEN and CDR2 is SYDVKM. This CDR3 is 13 amino acids long. The CDR3 DNA reads as TGTGCCAGCAGTTTAGTTCAGGGGCCCGAGCAGTTCTTC. Translation gives CASSLVQGPEQFF.

V is TRBV27 and J is TRBJ2-2; D may be TRBD2 (6 bases). This CDR3 comprises 15 residues. Germline CDR1 and CDR2: MNHEY and SMNVEV (reference sequence). The V and J ends lost 7 bases and 1 base respectively, with 13 bases between them. For the CDR3, the DNA is TGTGCCAGCACCCTTTCCGGGGGGAACACCGGGGAGCTGTTTTTT. Translating gives CASTLSGGNTGELFF.